The 5 T cell receptor beta chains below all came from one sample that was sequenced in a study of control samples from healthy donors and cancer patients. Profiled with immunoSEQ multiplex PCR; TCRdb holds only in-frame clones, not every one. The data hold around 110,000 clones, with 85% to 90% observed a single time. The sample comprised PBMCs. These receptors were taken from a woman in her fifties or sixties with colorectal cancer.

CDR3 protein: CASNGIRQGRRGEYEQYF. In nucleotides, the CDR3 is TGTGCCAGCAACGGGATTAGGCAAGGGCGCCGCGGGGAGTACGAGCAGTACTTC. This chain joins TRBV5-8 and TRBJ2-7, with a weak D call TRBD2 (6 bases). Germline CDR1 reads SGHTS; CDR2 reads YDEGEE. The CDR3 consists of 18 residues. V shed 6 bases and J shed 4 bases, with 29 bases lying between them.

The chain couples TRBV10-3 to TRBJ2-1; 11 bases are a match to TRBD2. The CDR3 has 14 amino acids. The germline V gene encodes CDR1 ENHRY and CDR2 SYGVKD. J gave up 7 bases and V 10 bases, and 9 bases lay outside the gene matches. CDR3: CASKTSGTDNEQFF. CDR3 bases: TGTGCCAGCAAGACTAGCGGGACCGATAATGAGCAGTTCTTC.

V gene TRBV7-9 combines with J gene TRBJ1-5; 9 positions match TRBD1. After removal of 5 bases from V and 2 bases from J, the junction contained 4 bases not matched to a gene. CDR1 and CDR2 from the germline V gene are SEHNR and FQNEAQ (reference sequence). The CDR3 extends over 15 amino acids. CDR3 nucleotide sequence: TGTGCCAGCAGCGTAACAGGGGGCGGCAATCAGCCCCAGCATTTT. This gives the protein CASSVTGGGNQPQHF. Combining the CDR3 with reference TRBV7-9 and TRBJ1-5 gives the whole variable domain DTGVSQNPRHKITKRGQNVTFRCDPISEHNRLYWYRQTLGQGPEFLTYFQNEAQLEKSRLLSDRFSAERPKGSFSTLEIQRTEQGDSAMYLCASSVTGGGNQPQHFGDGTRLSIL.

This chain links TRBV28 with TRBJ1-4; 7 bases align to TRBD1. V lost 3 bases to trimming and J lost 5 bases; unmatched junction nucleotides: 9. This CDR3 has 16 residues. CDR1 and CDR2 (germline): MDHEN, SYDVKM. The CDR3, as DNA: TGTGCCAGCAGTTTCCTCGGACAGGACCGAAATGAAAAACTGTTTTTT. It specifies CASSFLGQDRNEKLFF.

The count of this clone is one. The J gene is TRBJ1-2, the V gene TRBV30, with D uncertain. From germline, CDR1 is GTSNPN and CDR2 SVGIG (reference sequence). The CDR3 is 13 amino acids. The germline V and J ends were trimmed by 0 bases and 8 bases, with 13 bases remaining between them. CDR3: CAWSVPGLDGYTF. In DNA form, the CDR3 reads TGTGCCTGGAGTGTACCCGGATTGGACGGCTACACCTTC.